Listed here are 27 T cell receptor beta chains from one sample, sequenced in a study of T cell responses to AZD1222 COVID-19 vaccine. TCRdb keeps only in-frame clones here, not all; method: immunoSEQ multiplex PCR. The repertoire consists of approximately 150,000 clones, with about 91% occurring once and the leading ten covering 2.3%. The sample here was peripheral blood, taken on day 0 of AZD1222 vaccination. These receptors all come from an adult in good health.

The rearrangement joins TRBV4-2 to TRBJ1-2; 8 bases are a match to TRBD1. The trim removed 1 base at V and 6 bases at J, leaving 10 bases unmatched. This CDR3 is 16 amino acids long. Germline loops: CDR1 LGHNA, CDR2 YNFKEQ. The CDR3 DNA reads TGTGCCAGCAGCCAAGCGTCAGGGGGCGTCCGCGATGGCTACACCTTC. It translates to CASSQASGGVRDGYTF.

V gene TRBV18 combines with J gene TRBJ2-3; D remains ambiguous. Between the trimmed V and J ends, which lost 4 bases and 3 bases, there was a span of 8 bases. Germline V lookup: CDR1 KGHSH, CDR2 LQKENI. The CDR3 has 13 residues. This CDR3 reads CASSHLRTDTQYF. CDR3 DNA: TGTGCCAGCTCACACCTTAGGACAGATACGCAGTATTTT.

This chain connects TRBV12-3 or TRBV12-4 to TRBJ1-2; D is perhaps TRBD1 (5 bases). The CDR3 runs to 13 residues. Between the trimmed V and J ends, which lost 1 base and 3 bases, there was a span of 6 bases. The CDR3 loop is CASSLGTYYGYTF. For the CDR3, the DNA is TGTGCCAGCAGTTTAGGGACATACTATGGCTACACCTTC.

V usage is TRBV7-9 and J usage is TRBJ1-2; D possibly corresponds to TRBD1 (6 bases). Germline V lookup: CDR1 SEHNR, CDR2 FQNEAQ (reference sequence). Between the trimmed V and J ends, which lost 5 bases and 3 bases, there was a span of 10 bases. The CDR3 is 13 amino acids. The DNA for the CDR3 is TGTGCCAGCAGCCGACAGGTGGACTATGGCTACACCTTC. It encodes CASSRQVDYGYTF.

The chain couples TRBV3-1 (or the pseudogene TRBV3-2) to TRBJ1-1, with 8 bases matching TRBD1. The CDR3 covers 14 residues. Unmatched junction bases numbered 3, after V lost 5 bases and J lost 1 base. Germline loops: CDR1 LGHDT, CDR2 YNNKEL (reference sequence). CDR3 residues: CASSGGTGNTEAFF. The CDR3 DNA follows: TGTGCCAGCAGCGGTGGGACAGGGAACACTGAAGCTTTCTTT.

The V and J genes are TRBV20-1 and TRBJ2-7; 11 bases match TRBD2. V gave up 3 bases and J gave up 3 bases; unmatched junction bases: 4. Looked up from germline, CDR1 is DFQATT and CDR2 is SNEGSKA (reference sequence). CDR3 length: 14 amino acids. The CDR3, as DNA: TGCAGTGCTAGTCTAGCGGGGGGACACTACGAGCAGTACTTC. The encoded protein is CSASLAGGHYEQYF.

The chain uses TRBV3-1 (or the pseudogene TRBV3-2) and TRBJ2-5, with unresolved D. V gave up 2 bases and J gave up 7 bases, with 14 bases separating them. The CDR3 contains 14 residues. CDR1 is LGHDT, CDR2 YNNKEL, per germline (reference sequence). CDR3 nucleotides: TGTGCCAGCAGCCAATCGGGCTTGTTGACGACCCAGTACTTC. It encodes CASSQSGLLTTQYF.

The chain recombines TRBV6-5 with TRBJ2-3, with 8 bases that match TRBD1. Losses at the gene ends were 7 bases for V and 5 bases for J; bases not matched to a gene: 11. The CDR3 sequence is 15 residues long. Germline V gene data show CDR1 as MNHEY and CDR2 as SVGAGI. CDR3 coding DNA: TGTGCCAGCACCACACCCGACAGGGGCTTAGATACGCAGTATTTT. This translates into CASTTPDRGLDTQYF.

This clone was recorded a few times. DNA of the CDR3: TGTGCCAGCAGCCAAGATTGGGGGGACAATCAGCCCCAGCATTTT. It is translated as CASSQDWGDNQPQHF. The chain is built from TRBV3-1 (or the pseudogene TRBV3-2) and TRBJ1-5; tentatively, D is TRBD1 (5 bases). Germline lookup yields CDR1 LGHDT and CDR2 YNNKEL (reference sequence). The germline V and J ends were trimmed by 0 bases and 3 bases, with 9 bases remaining between them. The CDR3 extends over 15 amino acids.

The J gene is TRBJ2-2, the V gene TRBV7-2; a possible D gene is TRBD1 (5 bases). Germline V gives CDR1 SGHTA, CDR2 FQGNSA. V was cut by 2 bases and J by 1 base, with 8 bases left in between. There are 15 residues in the CDR3. The CDR3 here is CASSLSQGNTGELFF. CDR3 DNA sequence: TGTGCCAGCAGCTTAAGTCAGGGGAACACCGGGGAGCTGTTTTTT.

The rearrangement links TRBV7-8 to TRBJ2-7; D perhaps matches TRBD2 (5 bases). CDR1 SGHVS and CDR2 FQNEAQ come from the germline V gene. The CDR3 loop spans 16 amino acids. The V and J ends lost 3 bases and 1 base respectively, with 16 bases between them. CDR3: CASSLEDRWESYEQYF. The DNA of the CDR3 is TGTGCCAGCAGCTTGGAGGACCGGTGGGAGTCCTACGAGCAGTACTTC.

V and J are TRBV9 and TRBJ2-1, with 10 bases matching TRBD2. V lost 3 bases, J lost 7 bases, and 13 bases stayed unmatched. The CDR3 runs to 17 residues. CDR1 is SGDLS and CDR2 is YYNGEE in the germline V gene. The CDR3 DNA is TGTGCCAGCAGCGGTTTAAGCGGGGGGGCCCCGAGGAATGAGCAGTTCTTC. Amino acid sequence: CASSGLSGGAPRNEQFF.

The rearrangement joins TRBV18 to TRBJ2-7; 8 bases are a match to TRBD2. Unmatched junction bases numbered 14, after V lost 3 bases and J lost 7 bases. Germline lookup yields CDR1 KGHSH and CDR2 LQKENI. The CDR3 extends over 16 amino acids. CDR3 region: CASSPSSPQAGGEQYF. DNA of the CDR3: TGTGCCAGCTCACCTAGTTCGCCGCAGGCGGGGGGTGAGCAGTACTTC.

This clone has only a few counts. CDR3 bases: TGTGCCAGCAGTGACTCCAGGGACGGGTATTCACCCCTCCACTTT. This translates into CASSDSRDGYSPLHF. V is TRBV6-4 and J is TRBJ1-6, with D possibly matching TRBD1 (5 bases). Germline V gene data show CDR1 as MRHNA and CDR2 as SNTAGT. Deletions cut 0 bases from V and 8 bases from J, with 11 bases between. The CDR3 length is 15 residues.

This sequence joins TRBV6-5 and TRBJ1-1; a possible D gene is TRBD1 (5 bases). Germline lookup yields CDR1 MNHEY and CDR2 SVGAGI. The CDR3 extends over 13 amino acids. V was pared by 6 bases and J by 1 base, with 9 bases between. The CDR3 DNA reads as TGTGCCAGCAGAAAGACAGAGAACACTGAAGCTTTCTTT. Translated: CASRKTENTEAFF.

As to this clone: Other DNA sequences from this sample encode an identical CDR3 as well. The rearrangement links TRBV12-3 or TRBV12-4 to TRBJ1-1, with 8 nucleotides matching TRBD1. This CDR3 has 13 amino acids. With V trimmed by 1 base and J by 5 bases, 0 bases remained unmatched. In DNA form, the CDR3 reads TGTGCCAGCAGTTTAGGACAGGGGACTGAAGCTTTCTTT. Translated, it gives CASSLGQGTEAFF.

The chain links TRBV7-3 to TRBJ2-2; 9 positions match TRBD2. V was pared by 5 bases and J by 2 bases, with 6 bases of the junction left unmatched. This CDR3 has 16 amino acids. Germline V gives CDR1 SGHTA, CDR2 FQGTGA. The DNA of the CDR3 is TGTGCCAGCAGCATACTAGCGGGCCTTAACACCGGGGAGCTGTTTTTT. Translation: CASSILAGLNTGELFF. Together with reference TRBV7-3 and TRBJ2-2, the CDR3 gives the full variable domain: GAGVSQTPSNKVTEKGKYVELRCDPISGHTALYWYRQSLGQGPEFLIYFQGTGAADDSGLPNDRFFAVRPEGSVSTLKIQRTERGDSAVYLCASSILAGLNTGELFFGEGSRLTVL.

The chain joins TRBV30 to TRBJ2-2; a weak D match, TRBD1 (5 bases). Germline CDR1 and CDR2: GTSNPN and SVGIG (reference sequence). The V and J ends lost 0 bases and 3 bases respectively, with 11 bases between them. CDR3 length: 15 residues. The CDR3 loop is CAWSVPGKDTGELFF. In DNA form, the CDR3 reads TGTGCCTGGAGTGTACCAGGGAAGGACACCGGGGAGCTGTTTTTT.

The chain couples TRBV2 to TRBJ1-5, with D uncertain. This CDR3 contains 15 residues. V was trimmed by 6 bases and J by 0 bases, leaving 12 bases between them. Per germline, CDR1 SNHLY and CDR2 FYNNEI. CDR3 sequence (DNA): TGTGCCAGCAGGGCCGACCGGGATAGCAATCAGCCCCAGCATTTT. It is translated as CASRADRDSNQPQHF.

The chain combines TRBV23-1 with TRBJ1-4, with D perhaps matching TRBD1 (5 bases). TRBV23-1 is an open reading frame, and its role is uncertain. The CDR3 runs to 17 residues. V dropped 4 bases and J dropped 0 bases, with 15 bases sitting between them. CDR3 in DNA: TGCGCCAGCAGTCCGAGGGGCCGGGTTGCAACTAATGAAAAACTGTTTTTT. It is translated as CASSPRGRVATNEKLFF.

The J gene is TRBJ2-1, the V gene TRBV5-1, with 7 bases matching TRBD1. Trimming at V came to 2 bases and at J to 8 bases, leaving 10 bases not matched to a gene. The CDR3 is 15 residues long. In germline, CDR1 is SGHRS, CDR2 YFSETQ. The CDR3 DNA reads as TGCGCCAGCAGCTTAGGACAGGTCGTGGTCGATGAGCAGTTCTTC. Translation gives CASSLGQVVVDEQFF.

This chain connects TRBV11-2 to TRBJ2-5; no clear D gene. The CDR3 is 14 residues long. V dropped 2 bases and J dropped 1 base, with 8 bases sitting between them. The germline V gene has CDR1 SGHAT and CDR2 FQNNGV. The CDR3, as DNA: TGTGCCAGCAGCTTAACCCGATTCCAAGAGACCCAGTACTTC. As protein: CASSLTRFQETQYF.

This clone was observed a few times. V and J are TRBV18 and TRBJ1-6; no reliable D call. Germline V gene sequence: CDR1 KGHSH, CDR2 LQKENI. This CDR3 is built from 15 residues. The V end lost 5 bases, the J end lost 7 bases, and 15 bases lay between the germline ends. The CDR3 DNA reads TGTGCCAGCTCATCTACAGAGGCTAGAAATTCACCCCTCCACTTT. Protein: CASSSTEARNSPLHF.

This sequence joins TRBV19 and TRBJ1-3, with 8 bases aligning to TRBD1. CDR1 is LNHDA, CDR2 SQIVND, per germline (reference sequence). Unmatched junction bases numbered 7, after V lost 7 bases and J lost 5 bases. The CDR3 spans 14 residues. The CDR3 DNA is TGTGCCAGTACCGGACAGGGTACCCGAAACACCATATATTTT. Translated, it gives CASTGQGTRNTIYF.

The CDR3 region has the DNA TGTGCCAGTAGTCCGACCGGGACAGGGGAGAATGGCTACACCTTC. Its protein is CASSPTGTGENGYTF. The V call is TRBV19, the J call TRBJ1-2; 10 nucleotides line up with TRBD1. The CDR3 covers 15 residues. Per the germline V gene, CDR1 is LNHDA and CDR2 is SQIVND (reference sequence). With 5 bases clipped from V and 6 bases from J, the junction kept 9 bases outside the gene matches.

This chain joins TRBV28 and TRBJ1-2; D perhaps matches TRBD1 (6 bases). The germline V gene encodes CDR1 MDHEN and CDR2 SYDVKM. This CDR3 contains 15 residues. Trimming removed 5 bases from V and 6 bases from J, with 19 bases in between. CDR3 sequence reads: CASSPPTGFYDGYTF. The CDR3 DNA reads as TGTGCCAGCAGTCCCCCCACAGGGTTTTACGATGGCTACACCTTC.

This chain joins TRBV12-3 or TRBV12-4 and TRBJ1-1, with D possibly matching TRBD1 (5 bases). V lost 5 bases and J 4 bases, leaving 11 bases between the germline ends. This CDR3 contains 13 residues. This CDR3 reads CASSMRGSTEAFF. The CDR3 coding sequence is TGTGCCAGCAGTATGAGGGGTAGCACTGAAGCTTTCTTT.